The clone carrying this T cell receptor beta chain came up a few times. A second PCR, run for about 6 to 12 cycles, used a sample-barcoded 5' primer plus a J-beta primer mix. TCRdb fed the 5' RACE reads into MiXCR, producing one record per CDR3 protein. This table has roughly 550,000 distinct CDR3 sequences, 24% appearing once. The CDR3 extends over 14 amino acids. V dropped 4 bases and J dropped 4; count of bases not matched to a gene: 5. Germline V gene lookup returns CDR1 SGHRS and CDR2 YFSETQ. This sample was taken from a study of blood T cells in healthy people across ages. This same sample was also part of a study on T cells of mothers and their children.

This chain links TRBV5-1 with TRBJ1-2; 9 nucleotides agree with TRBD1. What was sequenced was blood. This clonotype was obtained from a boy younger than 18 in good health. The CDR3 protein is CASSAGQGIYGYTF. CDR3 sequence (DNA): TGCGCCAGCAGCGCAGGACAGGGGATCTATGGCTACACCTTC.